Each of the 13 T cell receptor beta chains below was sequenced from the same sample in a study of control samples from healthy donors and cancer patients. TCRdb's table, derived via immunoSEQ multiplex PCR, lists solely in-frame clones and lacks some. The repertoire holds 95,000 to 100,000 clones, with about 89% as singletons. The sequenced sample consisted of blood. The receptors come from a young man in good health.

In this sample, this clone turned up once. This chain uses TRBV3-1 (or the pseudogene TRBV3-2) with TRBJ2-7; D is uncertain. This CDR3 has 12 residues. Germline values: CDR1 LGHDT, CDR2 YNNKEL (reference sequence). Trimming pared 1 base from V and 9 bases from J, leaving 10 bases between. The CDR3 here is CASSQGSTGQYV. In DNA, the CDR3 is TGTGCCAGCAGCCAAGGGTCTACCGGGCAGTACGTC.

This clone was observed a single time. The gene calls are TRBV12-3 or TRBV12-4 and TRBJ1-3; D ambiguous. This CDR3 is 12 amino acids long. Trimming left V 7 bases short and J 2 bases short, with 6 bases between. The CDR3 sequence is CASNLAGNTIYF. The CDR3 bases are TGTGCCAGCAACCTAGCTGGAAACACCATATATTTT.

This clone has a single count. The chain couples TRBV7-8 to TRBJ2-7; 11 bases line up with TRBD2. Germline V gene sequence: CDR1 SGHVS, CDR2 FQNEAQ. CDR3 length: 15 residues. The J segment lost 4 bases and the V segment lost 5 bases, leaving 7 bases of the junction unmatched. The CDR3 sequence is CASSLTSGGFYEQYF. The CDR3, as DNA: TGTGCCAGCAGCCTCACTAGCGGGGGATTTTACGAGCAGTACTTC.

The V gene is TRBV5-1, the J gene TRBJ1-5; a weak D match, TRBD1 (5 bases). CDR3 size: 14 residues. The germline CDR1 and CDR2 sequences are SGHRS and YFSETQ. Trimming pared 0 bases from V and 5 bases from J, leaving 9 bases between. The CDR3 DNA follows: TGCGCCAGCAGCTTGGACCCGGGGGATCAGCCCCAGCATTTT. This encodes CASSLDPGDQPQHF.

The J gene is TRBJ1-1, the V gene TRBV12-5; 8 bases are shared with TRBD1. Germline assignment: CDR1 LGHNT and CDR2 FRNRAP. The V gene end was trimmed by 2 bases and the J gene end by 1 base; junction bases not matched to a gene: 3. The CDR3 totals 15 residues. DNA for the CDR3: TGTGCTAGTGGTTTGACGACAGGGGAGAACACTGAAGCTTTCTTT. Residues: CASGLTTGENTEAFF.

J is TRBJ2-1 and V is TRBV7-2; no definite D call. The CDR3 is 14 amino acids. CDR1 and CDR2 (germline): SGHTA, FQGNSA. Trimming shortened V by 1 base and J by 4 bases, and 8 bases separated the two germline ends. The CDR3 loop reads CASSLGTGYNEQFF. CDR3 in DNA: TGTGCCAGCAGCTTAGGTACTGGATACAATGAGCAGTTCTTC.

The V call is TRBV14, the J call TRBJ2-5; either TRBD1 or TRBD2 may fit D (5 bases each). CDR3 size: 15 residues. Germline loops: CDR1 SGHDN, CDR2 FVKESK. V dropped 1 base and J dropped 1 base, with 10 bases sitting between them. In nucleotides, the CDR3 is TGTGCCAGCAGCCAAGTGAGGGGACCCCAAGAGACCCAGTACTTC. Translated, it gives CASSQVRGPQETQYF.

This chain joins TRBV6-6 and TRBJ2-7; maybe TRBD2 (6 bases). This CDR3 comprises 13 residues. CDR1 and CDR2 (germline): MNHNY, SVGAGI (reference sequence). V gave up 6 bases and J gave up 12 bases, with 21 bases separating them. This CDR3 reads CASRTGEKTRTYF. CDR3 nucleotides: TGTGCCAGCAGAACCGGAGAAAAGACTAGGACGTACTTC.

The chain uses TRBV6-1 and TRBJ1-1; D remains unclear. Trimming cost V 2 bases and J 1 base, with 11 bases left between them. The CDR3 extends over 15 amino acids. Germline CDR1 reads MNHNS; CDR2 reads SASEGT. As DNA, the CDR3 is TGTGCCAGCAGTGAAACGCCCAACCCGAACACTGAAGCTTTCTTT. Translated: CASSETPNPNTEAFF.

The gene calls are TRBV4-3 and TRBJ2-7, with 15 bases lining up with TRBD2. Per the germline V gene, CDR1 is LGHNA and CDR2 is YSLEER. The CDR3 sequence is 15 residues long. J gave up 4 bases and V 5 bases, and 3 bases lay outside the gene matches. The CDR3 DNA sequence: TGCGCCAGCAGCGCCGGACTAGCGGGAGGGTACGAGCAGTACTTC. Amino acids: CASSAGLAGGYEQYF.

The CDR3 sequence is CASSMRIANTGELFF. The CDR3 coding sequence is TGTGCCAGTAGTATGAGGATCGCGAACACCGGGGAGCTGTTTTTT. The chain recombines TRBV19 with TRBJ2-2, with D uncertain. Germline V gene lookup returns CDR1 LNHDA and CDR2 SQIVND (reference sequence). V dropped 3 bases and J dropped 0 bases, with 8 bases sitting between them. This CDR3 has 15 amino acids.

This chain connects TRBV5-1 to TRBJ1-4; D might be TRBD1 (5 bases). Trimming took off 0 bases at V and 5 bases at J, with 26 bases between the two ends. This CDR3 is built from 20 residues. Per the germline V gene, CDR1 is SGHRS and CDR2 is YFSETQ. The CDR3 region is CASSLELSTASGRQNEKLFF. As DNA, the CDR3 is TGCGCCAGCAGCTTGGAATTATCAACCGCCTCGGGACGGCAGAATGAAAAACTGTTTTTT.

The chain links TRBV7-2 to TRBJ1-5; no clear D gene. This CDR3 has 15 residues. Germline lookup yields CDR1 SGHTA and CDR2 FQGNSA. Between the trimmed V and J ends, which lost 1 base and 0 bases, there was a span of 7 bases. The CDR3 region has the DNA TGTGCCAGCAGCTTAGACTCCAATAGCAATCAGCCCCAGCATTTT. Its protein product is CASSLDSNSNQPQHF. The full variable domain, its missing parts supplied by reference TRBV7-2 and TRBJ1-5, is GAGVSQSPSNKVTEKGKDVELRCDPISGHTALYWYRQSLGQGLEFLIYFQGNSAPDKSGLPSDRFSAERTGGSVSTLTIQRTQQEDSAVYLCASSLDSNSNQPQHFGDGTRLSIL.